Shown below are 4 T cell receptor beta chains from a single sample sequenced in a study of Graves' ophthalmopathy and Graves' hyperthyroidism. Researchers took RNA transcripts and amplified TCR beta CDR3 regions from them. HTBI primers primed a first-round RT-PCR, and a second-round multiplex PCR followed. MiXCR was run by TCRdb on the multiplex PCR reads, yielding one entry per CDR3 protein. The data hold over a million distinct CDR3 sequences, with 35% to 45% observed a single time. The material sequenced was peripheral blood or thyroid tissue (not recorded which). The receptors here all came from an adult man with Graves' hyperthyroidism.

The genes are TRBV5-1 and TRBJ2-1; D gene unclear. Trimming pared 2 bases from V and 2 bases from J, leaving 11 bases between. Germline V gives CDR1 SGHRS, CDR2 YFSETQ. CDR3 length equals 15 residues. CDR3 in DNA: TGCGCCAGCAGCTTAGGCTACGGCCCCTACAATGAGCAGTTCTTC. This translates into CASSLGYGPYNEQFF.

This clonotype has ten or more counts. This chain connects TRBV7-8 to TRBJ1-6; TRBD1 matches 9 bases. After removal of 0 bases from V and 8 bases from J, the junction contained 2 bases not matched to a gene. Germline assignment: CDR1 SGHVS and CDR2 FQNEAQ. The CDR3 extends over 15 amino acids. DNA for the CDR3: TGTGCCAGCAGCTTAGCCGGGACAGGGTATTCACCCCTCCACTTT. Protein product: CASSLAGTGYSPLHF.

The rearrangement uses TRBV29-1 and TRBJ2-7; a possible D gene is TRBD1 (6 bases). Trimming took 8 bases from V and 3 from J, leaving 11 bases between them. From germline, CDR1 is SQVTM and CDR2 ANQGSEA. The CDR3 totals 11 residues. The CDR3 nucleotides read TGCAGCCCCGGACAGCGCTACGAGCAGTACTTC. Translating it yields CSPGQRYEQYF.

The DNA for the CDR3 is TGTGCCAGCGGGAGCTCTGGAAACACCATATATTTT. Translated: CASGSSGNTIYF. The genes are TRBV7-6 and TRBJ1-3; no clear D. V gave up 8 bases and J gave up 0 bases, with 5 bases separating them. The CDR3 totals 12 residues. The V gene's germline CDR1 is SGHVS and CDR2 FNYEAQ.